The 13 T cell receptor beta chains below come from one sample, sequenced in a study of blood T cells in healthy people across ages. Alongside a J-beta primer mix, a sample-barcoded 5' primer served in a second PCR lasting 7 to 11 cycles. Each CDR3 protein is one row after TCRdb ran MiXCR on the 5' RACE reads. The sample holds hundreds of thousands of distinct CDR3 sequences, around a quarter seen once. The same sample was also used in a study of T cells of mothers and their children.

The sample comprised blood. These receptors all come from a boy aged 5-17 years in good health.

This clonotype was counted only a few times. The chain couples TRBV6-5 to TRBJ1-6; D perhaps matches TRBD1 (5 bases). CDR3 size: 15 residues. In germline, CDR1 is MNHEY, CDR2 SVGAGI. Trimming stripped 6 bases from V and 6 bases from J, with 15 bases between. The CDR3 here is CASRPRDAVNSPLHF. The CDR3, as DNA: TGTGCCAGCAGACCCAGGGACGCTGTTAATTCACCCCTCCACTTT.

This chain connects TRBV21-1 to TRBJ2-3. TRBV21-1 has pseudogene status. CDR3 length: 11 amino acids. DNA for the CDR3: TGTGCCAGCAGCAACCTTGATACGCAGTATTTT. As protein: CASSNLDTQYF.

In this sample, this clonotype turned up once. CDR3 nucleotide sequence: TGCGCCAGCAGCACTGGTAGCGGCGAGAGCTACGAGCAGTACTTC. It specifies CASSTGSGESYEQYF. V is TRBV5-1 and J is TRBJ2-5; TRBD2 might be the D (6 bases). TRBJ2-7 matches the DNA end more closely, so the J call is doubtful. The CDR3 contains 15 residues. Germline V gene sequence: CDR1 SGHRS, CDR2 YFSETQ.

The genes are TRBV28 and TRBJ1-1; 9 bases align to TRBD1. Per the germline V gene, CDR1 is MDHEN and CDR2 is SYDVKM. V dropped 7 bases and J dropped 3; count of bases not matched to a gene: 12. The CDR3 is 16 amino acids. DNA of the CDR3: TGTGCCAGCACCAGGCCAGGACAGGGGCGGGACACTGAAGCTTTCTTT. Encoded protein: CASTRPGQGRDTEAFF. The whole variable domain, filled in from reference TRBV28 and TRBJ1-1, reads DVKVTQSSRYLVKRTGEKVFLECVQDMDHENMFWYRQDPGLGLRLIYFSYDVKMKEKGDIPEGYSVSREKKERFSLILESASTNQTSMYLCASTRPGQGRDTEAFFGQGTRLTVV.

In DNA form, the CDR3 reads TGTGCCAGCAGGTCGTACAGGGAAAGTGGCGAGCAGTACTTC. Residues: CASRSYRESGEQYF. The V gene is TRBV6-2 or TRBV6-3, the J gene TRBJ2-7; a weak D match, TRBD1 (6 bases). V dropped 6 bases and J dropped 6 bases, with 18 bases sitting between them. CDR3 length: 14 residues. Looked up from germline, CDR1 is MNHEY and CDR2 is SVGEGT.

This clonotype appeared a few times. The rearrangement uses TRBV7-2 and TRBJ2-1, with 8 positions matching TRBD1. The end of the DNA fits TRBJ2-7 better, so the J call may be wrong. CDR3 length: 15 amino acids. Germline lookup yields CDR1 SGHTA and CDR2 FQGNSA. CDR3 coding DNA: TGTGCCAGCAGCTTAGTGGTGGACAGGGTCCACGAGCAGTACTTC. Translating gives CASSLVVDRVHEQYF.

CDR3 nucleotide sequence: TGTGCCAGCAGCTTAATGGGACAGGGATACAATGAGCAGTTCTTC. Its translation: CASSLMGQGYNEQFF. The chain couples TRBV7-2 to TRBJ2-1; 9 nucleotides agree with TRBD1. V was clipped by 2 bases and J by 4 bases; unmatched bases: 3. This CDR3 contains 15 residues. CDR1 SGHTA and CDR2 FQGNSA come from the germline V gene.

The chain combines TRBV29-1 with TRBJ2-5, with D unresolved. The CDR3 consists of 10 residues. V was clipped by 4 bases and J by 5 bases, with 5 bases between them. In germline, CDR1 is SQVTM, CDR2 ANQGSEA. The CDR3 coding sequence is TGCAGCGTTGGGTGGGAGACCCAGTACTTC. Translating it yields CSVGWETQYF.

This clonotype was observed a few times. The rearrangement uses TRBV29-1 and TRBJ2-1; perhaps TRBD2 as D (6 bases). Per germline, CDR1 SQVTM and CDR2 ANQGSEA. The CDR3 totals 15 residues. Between the trimmed V and J ends, which lost 6 bases and 1 base, there was a span of 16 bases. The chain's CDR3 is CSVELVLASYNEQFF. The CDR3 DNA reads TGCAGCGTGGAACTCGTACTAGCATCCTACAATGAGCAGTTCTTC.

The rearrangement links TRBV12-3 or TRBV12-4 to TRBJ1-2; 7 bases are a match to TRBD1. There are 13 residues in the CDR3. After removal of 7 bases from V and 4 bases from J, the junction contained 6 bases not matched to a gene. CDR3 residues: CASTWDSSYGYTF. The CDR3 coding sequence is TGTGCCAGCACCTGGGACAGTAGCTATGGCTACACCTTC.

This chain links TRBV20-1 with TRBJ2-3; 10 bases fit TRBD2. This CDR3 comprises 17 residues. Germline lookup yields CDR1 DFQATT and CDR2 SNEGSKA (reference sequence). Trimming at V came to 1 base and at J to 1 base, leaving 8 bases not matched to a gene. The CDR3 nucleotides are TGCAGTGCTAGAGTGGCTAGCGGGAGATCGGGCACAGATACGCAGTATTTT. Translating it yields CSARVASGRSGTDTQYF.

The V and J genes are TRBV28 and TRBJ2-3; 7 bases fit TRBD1. The CDR3 extends over 12 amino acids. CDR1 and CDR2 from the germline V gene are MDHEN and SYDVKM. The V and J ends lost 6 bases and 4 bases, in that order; junction bases with no gene match: 1. CDR3: CASRGGADTQYF. In DNA, the CDR3 is TGTGCCAGCAGAGGGGGCGCAGATACGCAGTATTTT. Using reference TRBV28 and TRBJ2-3 for the parts outside the CDR3, the full variable domain is DVKVTQSSRYLVKRTGEKVFLECVQDMDHENMFWYRQDPGLGLRLIYFSYDVKMKEKGDIPEGYSVSREKKERFSLILESASTNQTSMYLCASRGGADTQYFGPGTRLTVL.

This clonotype has a handful of counts. The junction shows a germline mismatch at one end, possibly a read error. This chain uses TRBV6-2 or TRBV6-3 with TRBJ2-2, with D possibly TRBD1 on 6 matching bases. This CDR3 region has 12 residues. CDR1 MNHEY and CDR2 SVGEGT come from the germline V gene. The CDR3 nucleotides read TGTGCCAGCACCCTCTACGCAGGGGAGCCGTTTTTT. Encoded protein: CASTLYAGEPFF.